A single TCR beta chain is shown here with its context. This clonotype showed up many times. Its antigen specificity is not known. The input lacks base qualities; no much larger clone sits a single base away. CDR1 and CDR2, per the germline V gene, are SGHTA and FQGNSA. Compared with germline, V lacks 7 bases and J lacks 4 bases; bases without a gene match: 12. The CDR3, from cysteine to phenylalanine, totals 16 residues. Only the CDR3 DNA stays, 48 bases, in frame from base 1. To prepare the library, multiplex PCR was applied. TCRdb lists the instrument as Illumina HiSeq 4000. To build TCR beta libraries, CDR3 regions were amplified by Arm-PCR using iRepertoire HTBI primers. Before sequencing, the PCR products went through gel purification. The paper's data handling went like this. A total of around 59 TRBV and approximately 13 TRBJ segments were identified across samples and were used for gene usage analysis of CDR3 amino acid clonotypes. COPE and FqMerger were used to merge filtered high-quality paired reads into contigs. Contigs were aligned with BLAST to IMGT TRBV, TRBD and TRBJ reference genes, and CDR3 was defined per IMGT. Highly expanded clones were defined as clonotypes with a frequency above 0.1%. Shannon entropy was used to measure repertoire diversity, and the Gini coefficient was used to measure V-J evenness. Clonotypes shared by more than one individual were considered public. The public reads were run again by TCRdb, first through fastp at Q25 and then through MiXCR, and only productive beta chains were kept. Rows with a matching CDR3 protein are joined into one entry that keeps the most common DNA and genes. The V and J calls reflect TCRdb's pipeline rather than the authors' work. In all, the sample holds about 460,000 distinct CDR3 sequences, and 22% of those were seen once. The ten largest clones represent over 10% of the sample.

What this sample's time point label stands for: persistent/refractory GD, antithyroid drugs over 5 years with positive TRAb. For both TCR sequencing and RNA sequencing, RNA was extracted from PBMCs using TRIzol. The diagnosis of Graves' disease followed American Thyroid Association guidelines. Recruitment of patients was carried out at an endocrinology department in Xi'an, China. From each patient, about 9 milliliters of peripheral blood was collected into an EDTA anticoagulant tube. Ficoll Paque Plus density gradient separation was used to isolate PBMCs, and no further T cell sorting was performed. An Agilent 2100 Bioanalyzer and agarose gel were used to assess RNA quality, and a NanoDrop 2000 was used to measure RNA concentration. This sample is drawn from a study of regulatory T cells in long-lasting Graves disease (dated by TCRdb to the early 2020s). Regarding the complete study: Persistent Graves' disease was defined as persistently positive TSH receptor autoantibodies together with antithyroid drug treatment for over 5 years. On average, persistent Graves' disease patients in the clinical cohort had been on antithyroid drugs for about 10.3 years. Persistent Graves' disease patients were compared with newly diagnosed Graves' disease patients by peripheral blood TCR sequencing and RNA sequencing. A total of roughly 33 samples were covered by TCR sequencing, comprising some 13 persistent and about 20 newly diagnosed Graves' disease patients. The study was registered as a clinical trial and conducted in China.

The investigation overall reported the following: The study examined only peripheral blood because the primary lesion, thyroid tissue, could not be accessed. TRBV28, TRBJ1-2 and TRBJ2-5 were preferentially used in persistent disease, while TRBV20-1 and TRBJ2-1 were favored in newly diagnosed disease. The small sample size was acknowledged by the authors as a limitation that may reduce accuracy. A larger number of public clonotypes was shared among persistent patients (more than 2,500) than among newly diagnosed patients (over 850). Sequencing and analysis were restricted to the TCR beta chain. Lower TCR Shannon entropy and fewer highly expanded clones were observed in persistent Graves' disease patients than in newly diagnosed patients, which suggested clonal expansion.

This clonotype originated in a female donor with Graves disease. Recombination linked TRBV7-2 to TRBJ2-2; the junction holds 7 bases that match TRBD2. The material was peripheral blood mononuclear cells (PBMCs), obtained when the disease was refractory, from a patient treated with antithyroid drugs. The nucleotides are TGTGCCAGCACCCTCGTGGGGGGGAGCGGCACCGGGGAGCTGTTTTTT. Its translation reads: CASTLVGGSGTGELFF.